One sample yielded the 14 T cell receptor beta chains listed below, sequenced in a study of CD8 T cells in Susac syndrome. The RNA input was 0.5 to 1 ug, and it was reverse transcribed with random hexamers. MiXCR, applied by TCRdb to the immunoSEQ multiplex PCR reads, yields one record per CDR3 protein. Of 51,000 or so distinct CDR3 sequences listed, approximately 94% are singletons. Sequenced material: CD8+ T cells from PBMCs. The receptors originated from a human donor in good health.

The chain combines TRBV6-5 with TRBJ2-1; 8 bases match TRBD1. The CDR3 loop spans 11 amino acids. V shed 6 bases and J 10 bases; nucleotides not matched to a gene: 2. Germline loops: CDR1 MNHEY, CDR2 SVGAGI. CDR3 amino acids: CASSTGGEQFF. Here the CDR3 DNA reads TGTGCCAGCAGCACAGGGGGGGAGCAGTTCTTC.

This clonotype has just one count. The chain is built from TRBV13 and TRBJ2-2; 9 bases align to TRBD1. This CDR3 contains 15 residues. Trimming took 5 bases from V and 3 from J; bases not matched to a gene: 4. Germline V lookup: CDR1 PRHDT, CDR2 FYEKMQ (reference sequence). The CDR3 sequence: CASSAGQGDTGELFF. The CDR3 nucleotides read TGTGCCAGCAGCGCGGGACAGGGTGACACCGGGGAGCTGTTTTTT.

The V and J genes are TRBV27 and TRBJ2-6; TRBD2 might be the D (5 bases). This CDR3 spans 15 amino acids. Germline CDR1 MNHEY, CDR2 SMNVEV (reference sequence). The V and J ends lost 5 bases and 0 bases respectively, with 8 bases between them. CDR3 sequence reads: CASSPGVSGANVLTF. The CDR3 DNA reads TGTGCCAGCAGTCCCGGGGTCTCTGGGGCCAACGTCCTGACTTTC.

CDR3: CASRPTSGRALDTQYF. The CDR3 nucleotides are TGTGCCAGCAGGCCGACTAGCGGGAGGGCCTTGGATACGCAGTATTTT. V usage is TRBV12-3 or TRBV12-4 and J usage is TRBJ2-3, with 14 bases lining up with TRBD2. This CDR3 comprises 16 residues. J lost 6 bases, V lost 6 bases, and 8 bases had no gene match.

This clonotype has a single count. For the CDR3, the DNA is TGCGCCAGCAGTCACACACCGTCTAAAATGAACACTGAAGCTTTCTTT. This sequence encodes CASSHTPSKMNTEAFF. The V call is TRBV23-1, the J call TRBJ1-1; unclear D gene. TRBV23-1 is an ORF; its function is uncertain. V was pared by 3 bases and J by 0 bases, with 14 bases between. This CDR3 region has 16 residues.

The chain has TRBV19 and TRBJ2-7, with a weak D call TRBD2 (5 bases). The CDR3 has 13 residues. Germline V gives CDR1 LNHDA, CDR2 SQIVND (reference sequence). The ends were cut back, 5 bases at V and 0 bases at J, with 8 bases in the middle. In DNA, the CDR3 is TGTGCCAGTAGTTACGGGATCTCCTACGAGCAGTACTTC. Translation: CASSYGISYEQYF.

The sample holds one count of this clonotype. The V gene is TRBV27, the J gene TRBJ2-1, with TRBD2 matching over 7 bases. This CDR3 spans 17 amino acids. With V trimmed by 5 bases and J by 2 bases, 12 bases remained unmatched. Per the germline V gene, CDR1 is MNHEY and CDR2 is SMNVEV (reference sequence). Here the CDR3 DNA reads TGTGCCAGCAGTCGGTCGATGCGGGAGAACCCCTACAATGAGCAGTTCTTC. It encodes CASSRSMRENPYNEQFF.

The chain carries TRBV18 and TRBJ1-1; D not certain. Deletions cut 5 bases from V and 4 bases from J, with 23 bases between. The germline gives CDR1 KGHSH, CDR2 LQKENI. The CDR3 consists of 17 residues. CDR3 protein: CASSSTRLPEASTEAFF. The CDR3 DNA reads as TGTGCCAGCTCATCAACTCGGTTACCCGAAGCAAGCACTGAAGCTTTCTTT. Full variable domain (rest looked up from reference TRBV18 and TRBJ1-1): NAGVMQNPRHLVRRRGQEARLRCSPMKGHSHVYWYRQLPEEGLKFMVYLQKENIIDESGMPKERFSAEFPKEGPSILRIQQVVRGDSAAYFCASSSTRLPEASTEAFFGQGTRLTVV.

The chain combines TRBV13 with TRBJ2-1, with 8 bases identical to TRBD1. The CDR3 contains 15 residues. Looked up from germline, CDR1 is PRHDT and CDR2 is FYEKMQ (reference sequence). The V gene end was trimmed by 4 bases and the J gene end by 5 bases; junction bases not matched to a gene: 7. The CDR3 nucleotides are TGTGCCAGCAGCTCCGGACAGGGTTCCCACAATGAGCAGTTCTTC. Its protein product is CASSSGQGSHNEQFF.

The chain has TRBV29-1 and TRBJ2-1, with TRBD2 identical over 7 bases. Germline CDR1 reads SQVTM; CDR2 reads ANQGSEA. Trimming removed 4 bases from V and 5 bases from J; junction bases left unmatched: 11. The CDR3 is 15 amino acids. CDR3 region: CSVGPLGGSDNEQFF. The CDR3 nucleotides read TGCAGCGTTGGCCCTTTGGGCGGGAGTGACAATGAGCAGTTCTTC.

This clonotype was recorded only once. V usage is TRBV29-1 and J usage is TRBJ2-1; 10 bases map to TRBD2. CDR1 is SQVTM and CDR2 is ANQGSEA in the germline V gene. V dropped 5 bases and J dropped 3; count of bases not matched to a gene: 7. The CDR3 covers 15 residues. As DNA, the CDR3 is TGCAGCGTTCCCGCTAGCGGGAGCGGCTACAATGAGCAGTTCTTC. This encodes CSVPASGSGYNEQFF.

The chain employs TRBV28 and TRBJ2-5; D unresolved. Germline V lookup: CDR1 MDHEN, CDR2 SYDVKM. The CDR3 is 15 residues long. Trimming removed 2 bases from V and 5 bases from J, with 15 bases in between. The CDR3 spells CASSLGVAHWETQYF. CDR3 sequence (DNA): TGTGCCAGCAGTTTAGGGGTTGCCCACTGGGAGACCCAGTACTTC.

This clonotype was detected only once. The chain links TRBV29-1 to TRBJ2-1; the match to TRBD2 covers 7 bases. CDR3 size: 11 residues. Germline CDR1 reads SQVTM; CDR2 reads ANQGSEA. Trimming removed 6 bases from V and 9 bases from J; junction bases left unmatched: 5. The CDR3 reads CSVEPSGEQFF. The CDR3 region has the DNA TGCAGCGTGGAGCCTAGCGGTGAGCAGTTCTTC.

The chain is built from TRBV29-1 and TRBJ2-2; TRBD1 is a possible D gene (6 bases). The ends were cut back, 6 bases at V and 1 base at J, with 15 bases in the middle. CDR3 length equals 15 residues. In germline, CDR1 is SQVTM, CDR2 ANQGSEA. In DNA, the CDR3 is TGCAGCGTACTTTCCGGGACACGGAACACCGGGGAGCTGTTTTTT. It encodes CSVLSGTRNTGELFF.